This T cell receptor (beta chain) was profiled in a study of cytomegalovirus exposure and HLA in healthy donors. Comment on this clone: The antigen remains undetermined.

With 6 bases removed from V and 5 bases from J, the gap between germline ends came to 11 bases. Per germline, CDR1 KGHSH and CDR2 LQKENI. The CDR3 totals 13 residues. Whole-study results and caveats: Among donors in an Asian-associated ancestry cluster, a later analysis reportedly found fewer N-insertions than the roughly 700-donor mean. The study found most TCR sequences rare, yet found some public TCRs in many donors.

Amplification used 60 Vbeta primers and 13 Jbeta primers. Libraries were prepared by immunoSEQ multiplex PCR; TCRdb keeps only in-frame clonotypes and omits some of them. The sample holds around 190,000 clones, 65% to 80% seen once. The sequenced sample was PBMCs. This clonotype was sampled from a woman in her thirties or forties in good health and CMV-seronegative. The rearrangement joins TRBV18 to TRBJ1-5, with D tentatively TRBD1 (6 bases). CDR3 in DNA: TGTGCCAGCTCGCAGGGGTGGGATCAGCCCCAGCATTTT. It yields the protein CASSQGWDQPQHF.